The present T cell receptor (beta chain) was sequenced within a study of shared clonotypes between healthy human individuals. Turning to this clone: Its antigen is unidentified. The same CDR3 also results from other DNA sequences found in this sample.

Study-wide findings and caveats: Rarefaction indicated that sorted-subset sequencing remained incomplete although depth was large.

This CDR3 has 15 amino acids. Trimming removed 3 bases at V and 2 bases at J, with 11 bases between. The germline CDR1 and CDR2 sequences are LNHDA and SQIVND (reference sequence). Sequencing used immunoSEQ multiplex PCR; TCRdb keeps in-frame clones, though not all of them. The table records 950,000 to 1,300,000 clones, about 75% of them present only once. This receptor was identified in a man aged 18 to 29 in good health. This chain connects TRBV19 to TRBJ2-1; no reliable D call. Sequencing was performed on memory CD4+ T cells sorted from blood. Subset reported: CD45RA-negative fraction. The CDR3 here is CASSITGTTYNEQFF. In nucleotides, the CDR3 is TGTGCCAGTAGTATTACGGGCACTACCTACAATGAGCAGTTCTTC.